What follows describes a single TCR beta chain. Its antigen is unknown. The study ran its PCR with 60 Vbeta and 13 Jbeta primers. TCRdb keeps only in-frame clones here, not all; method: immunoSEQ multiplex PCR. The sample has some 150,000 clones; approximately 80% are singletons. Germline V gives CDR1 LGHNA, CDR2 YSLEER. The V and J ends lost 0 bases and 1 base, in that order; junction bases with no gene match: 6. The CDR3 totals 18 residues. This sample stems from a study of cytomegalovirus exposure and HLA in healthy donors. The study, taken as a whole, reports: TCR beta V segments were, for the most part, productive about 87% or about 30% of the time in an earlier analysis. It was approximately 170 TCR beta chains that were listed as cytomegalovirus-associated. In a later analysis, several top co-occurrence clusters appeared linked to parvovirus B19, influenza, CMV and Epstein-Barr virus.

The TCR sequence derives from a young man in good health and CMV-seropositive. The J gene is TRBJ1-6, the V gene TRBV4-3, with 7 bases fitting TRBD1. The sample was PBMCs. CDR3 protein: CASSQDLQGYSYNSPLHF. The DNA for the CDR3 is TGCGCCAGCAGCCAAGATTTACAGGGGTATTCCTATAATTCACCCCTCCACTTT.